A single sample gave rise to the 8 T cell receptor beta chains below, sequenced in a study of blood T cell repertoires in COVID-19. Method: immunoSEQ multiplex PCR; TCRdb's copy keeps in-frame clones and lacks some. The sample includes about 13,000 clones, 65% to 80% seen only once; the top ten take 40% to 45%. Sequenced: peripheral blood. These receptors all stem from a woman aged 80 or over with acute or convalescent COVID-19.

This rearrangement joins TRBV3-1 (or the pseudogene TRBV3-2) to TRBJ2-3; perhaps TRBD2 as D (5 bases). Germline CDR1 is LGHDT and CDR2 is YNNKEL (reference sequence). This CDR3 region has 14 residues. Trimming shortened V by 0 bases and J by 6 bases, and 10 bases separated the two germline ends. The DNA for the CDR3 is TGTGCCAGCAGCCAAGATTCGTCGGGGGATACGCAGTATTTT. Its translation: CASSQDSSGDTQYF.

This clone was picked up one time. The chain employs TRBV6-6 and TRBJ1-2, with 11 bases lining up with TRBD1. Germline trimming cut 6 bases from V and 5 bases from J; bases unmatched to any gene: 8. Germline V gene data show CDR1 as MNHNY and CDR2 as SVGAGI (reference sequence). CDR3 length: 15 amino acids. The CDR3, as DNA: TGTGCCAGCAGGGAGCCGGGACAGGGGGATTATGGCTACACCTTC. It translates to CASREPGQGDYGYTF.

The J gene is TRBJ2-7, the V gene TRBV4-2; 12 nucleotides match TRBD2. The CDR3 totals 16 residues. V shed 4 bases and J 1 base; nucleotides not matched to a gene: 5. CDR1 is LGHNA and CDR2 is YNFKEQ in the germline V gene. This chain's CDR3 is CASSPLLAGGSYEQYF. The CDR3, as DNA: TGTGCCAGCAGCCCGCTCCTAGCGGGGGGGTCCTACGAGCAGTACTTC.

This clone has only a few counts. The rearrangement joins TRBV7-8 to TRBJ1-6; D uncertain. Germline-derived CDR1 and CDR2 are SGHVS and FQNEAQ. V lost 7 bases and J lost 10, with 17 bases in between. There are 14 residues in the CDR3. The CDR3 coding sequence is TGTGCCAGCACCCTAGGGAGGGTTCGGTCACCCCTCCACTTT. Translation gives CASTLGRVRSPLHF.

V and J are TRBV6-2 or TRBV6-3 and TRBJ1-1, with 9 nucleotides matching TRBD1. This CDR3 is 15 amino acids long. Unmatched junction bases numbered 6, after V lost 6 bases and J lost 1 base. Germline assignment: CDR1 MNHEY and CDR2 SVGEGT. DNA for the CDR3: TGTGCCAGCAGCTTCCCGGGACAGGGGAACACTGAAGCTTTCTTT. It yields the protein CASSFPGQGNTEAFF.

This rearrangement joins TRBV30 to TRBJ1-1; 10 bases agree with TRBD1. With V trimmed by 1 base and J by 0 bases, 5 bases remained unmatched. Germline-derived CDR1 and CDR2 are GTSNPN and SVGIG (reference sequence). There are 16 residues in the CDR3. The CDR3 coding sequence is TGTGCCTGGAGTGAGCCGGGACAGGGGTTGAACACTGAAGCTTTCTTT. Translated, it gives CAWSEPGQGLNTEAFF.

This chain joins TRBV4-3 and TRBJ1-2; D unclear. The germline V gene has CDR1 LGHNA and CDR2 YSLEER. V gave up 0 bases and J gave up 4 bases, with 15 bases separating them. The CDR3 runs to 16 residues. CDR3 DNA: TGCGCCAGCAGCCAAGATTCCCAGCGACGGGTCTATGGCTACACCTTC. This codes for CASSQDSQRRVYGYTF.

The chain links TRBV18 to TRBJ2-7, with D uncertain. CDR3 length: 13 residues. V lost 3 bases to trimming and J lost 12 bases, with 18 bases between them. From germline, CDR1 is KGHSH and CDR2 LQKENI. The CDR3 here is CASSPGPLESRYF. CDR3 nucleotides: TGTGCCAGCTCACCGGGCCCCCTTGAGTCTCGGTACTTC.